Below, one T cell receptor (beta chain) is given with its context. Study processing details: How many nucleated cells were present was estimated from reference gene primer amplification. TCRdb's table, derived via immunoSEQ multiplex PCR, lists solely in-frame clones and lacks some. V and J calls and clone size are as listed in that table; D and trimming were resolved from the DNA. The repertoire consists of approximately 330,000 clones, with roughly 90% occurring once and the leading ten covering around 4%. This CDR3 region has 17 residues. Per germline, CDR1 WNHNN and CDR2 SYGVQD (reference sequence). V dropped 4 bases and J dropped 7; count of bases not matched to a gene: 11. This sample is part of a study of blood T cell repertoires in COVID-19. Looking at the study overall: Whether acute or convalescent, the COVID-19 samples came from the United States, Italy and Spain. T cells, B-cell-depleted T cells, or PBMCs supplied cDNA or gDNA.

Sequencing was carried out using peripheral blood. This sequence was found in a woman aged 45-59 years with active or convalescent COVID-19. The chain is built from TRBV10-1 and TRBJ1-6; 9 nucleotides agree with TRBD1. The CDR3 bases are TGCGCCAGCAGTGGCCTGACAGGGGGAGTTTGGAATTCACCCCTCCACTTT. Protein: CASSGLTGGVWNSPLHF.